The clone carrying this T cell receptor (beta chain) was observed many times. The antigen remains unidentified. Construction of the TCR beta libraries employed iRepertoire HTBI primers in conjunction with Arm-PCR of CDR3 regions. MiXCR, applied by TCRdb to the multiplex PCR reads, yields one record per CDR3 protein. The data show approximately 380,000 distinct CDR3 sequences, less than 25% seen once. This sample is part of a study of regulatory T cells in long-lasting Graves disease. Study results and limitations: There was favoring of TRBV28, TRBJ1-2 and TRBJ2-5 in persistent disease.

This CDR3 contains 12 residues. Germline CDR1 reads MNHNS; CDR2 reads SASEGT. The V gene lost 7 bases and the J gene lost 3 bases, with 10 bases spanning the gap. Time point described: persistent/refractory GD, antithyroid drugs over 5 years with positive TRAb. Extracted RNA from PBMCs served as the source of the TCR library. The receptor comes from a female donor with Graves disease. The specimen comprised peripheral blood mononuclear cells (PBMCs), sampled when the disease was refractory, from a patient treated with antithyroid drugs. V gene TRBV6-1 combines with J gene TRBJ2-7; D is unresolved. CDR3 region: CASTLDGYEQYF. Written as DNA, the CDR3 is TGTGCCAGCACCTTGGACGGCTACGAGCAGTACTTC.